The TCR beta chain described here comes from a study of CD8+ T cells in alopecia areata. Overall study results and limits: Lesional scalp, especially alopecia totalis/universalis, showed higher clonality than normal scalp. Under tofacitinib, numerous expanded lesional clonotypes remained detectable in scalp and blood.

About this clone itself: The antigen is undetermined.

CDR1 and CDR2 (germline): MNHEY, SMNVEV (reference sequence). CDR3 length equals 13 residues. Trimming took 0 bases from V and 5 from J, leaving 5 bases between them. Extracted from the samples, RNA was reverse transcribed into cDNA to serve as the sequencing template. Sequenced by immunoSEQ multiplex PCR; TCRdb stores in-frame clones only, minus some. The sample comprises 170,000 or so clones, roughly 61% of which are singletons, and over 9.5% rests with the top ten. The treatment is: oral pan-JAK inhibitor, 5-10 mg twice daily. Sequencing was performed on CD8+ T cells sorted from blood, taken at week 24, from a patient treated with tofacitinib. The receptor's source is a human donor with alopecia areata. V gene TRBV27 combines with J gene TRBJ1-5; weak D call: TRBD1 (5 bases). CDR3 DNA sequence: TGTGCCAGCAGTTTATCAGGGGATCAGCCCCAGCATTTT. Translating it yields CASSLSGDQPQHF.